This TCR beta chain originates from a study of CD8 T cells in ankylosing spondylitis. Trimming shortened V by 7 bases and J by 6 bases, and 10 bases separated the two germline ends. CDR1 and CDR2 (germline): LGHNA, YSLEER. This CDR3 is built from 11 residues. TCRdb ran MiXCR on the 5' RACE reads and lists one entry per CDR3 protein. The sample lists about 69,000 distinct CDR3 sequences, under 5.5% occurring once. This clonotype was seen repeatedly, ten times or more. This chain connects TRBV4-3 to TRBJ2-7; D remains unclear. Sequenced: blood, either unsorted or a sorted T cell fraction (not recorded which). The sequence was obtained from a male donor with ankylosing spondylitis or in good health (not recorded which). The CDR3 DNA sequence: TGCGCCAGCATGGGTTCGTCCGAGCAGTACTTC. It codes for CASMGSSEQYF.